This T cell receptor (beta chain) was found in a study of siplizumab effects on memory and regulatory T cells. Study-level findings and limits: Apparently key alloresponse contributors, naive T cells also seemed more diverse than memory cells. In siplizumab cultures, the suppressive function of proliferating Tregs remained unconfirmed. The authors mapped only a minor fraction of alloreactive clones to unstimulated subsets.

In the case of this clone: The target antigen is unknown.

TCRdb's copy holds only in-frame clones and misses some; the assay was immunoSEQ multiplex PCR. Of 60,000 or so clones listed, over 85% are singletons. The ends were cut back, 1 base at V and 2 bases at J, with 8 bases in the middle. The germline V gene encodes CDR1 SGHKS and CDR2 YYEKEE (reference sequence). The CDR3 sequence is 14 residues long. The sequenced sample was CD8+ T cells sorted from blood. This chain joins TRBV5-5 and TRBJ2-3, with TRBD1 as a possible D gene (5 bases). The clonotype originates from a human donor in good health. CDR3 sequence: CASSLRGSTDTQYF. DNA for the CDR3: TGTGCCAGCAGCTTGAGGGGATCCACAGATACGCAGTATTTT.